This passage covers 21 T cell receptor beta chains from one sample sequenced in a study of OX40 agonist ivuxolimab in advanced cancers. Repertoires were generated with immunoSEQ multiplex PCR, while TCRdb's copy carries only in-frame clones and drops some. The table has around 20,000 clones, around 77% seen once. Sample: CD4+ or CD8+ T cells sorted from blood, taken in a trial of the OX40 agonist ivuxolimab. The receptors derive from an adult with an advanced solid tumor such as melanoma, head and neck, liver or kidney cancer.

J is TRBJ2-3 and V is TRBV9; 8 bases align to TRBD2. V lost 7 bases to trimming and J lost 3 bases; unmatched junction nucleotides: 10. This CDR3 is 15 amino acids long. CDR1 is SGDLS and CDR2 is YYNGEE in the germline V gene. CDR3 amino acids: CASHPGGAGTDTQYF. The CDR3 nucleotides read TGTGCCAGCCATCCGGGGGGGGCCGGAACAGATACGCAGTATTTT.

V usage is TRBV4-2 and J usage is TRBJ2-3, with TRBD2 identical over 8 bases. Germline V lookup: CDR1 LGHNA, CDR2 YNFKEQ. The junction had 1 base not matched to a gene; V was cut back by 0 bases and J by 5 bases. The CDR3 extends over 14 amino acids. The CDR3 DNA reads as TGTGCCAGCAGCCAAGATCGGGGGGGAGATACGCAGTATTTT. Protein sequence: CASSQDRGGDTQYF.

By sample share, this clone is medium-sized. The CDR3 coding sequence is TGTGCCAGCAGCTTGGATACTACAGGGACCGGGGAGCTGTTTTTT. Amino acid sequence: CASSLDTTGTGELFF. The chain uses TRBV5-8 and TRBJ2-2; tentative D call: TRBD1 (6 bases). V shed 0 bases and J shed 5 bases, with 11 bases lying between them. The CDR3 runs to 15 residues. Germline V gene sequence: CDR1 SGHTS, CDR2 YDEGEE.

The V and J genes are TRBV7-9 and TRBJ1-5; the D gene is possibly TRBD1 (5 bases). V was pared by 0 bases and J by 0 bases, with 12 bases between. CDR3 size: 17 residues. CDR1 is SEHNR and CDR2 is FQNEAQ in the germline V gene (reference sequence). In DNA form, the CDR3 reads TGTGCCAGCAGCTTAGCGGGGGGACCCTATAGCAATCAGCCCCAGCATTTT. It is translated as CASSLAGGPYSNQPQHF.

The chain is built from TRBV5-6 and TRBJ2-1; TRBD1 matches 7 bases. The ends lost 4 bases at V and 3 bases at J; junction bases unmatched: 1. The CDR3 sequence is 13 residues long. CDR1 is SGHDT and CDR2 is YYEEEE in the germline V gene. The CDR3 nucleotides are TGTGCCAGCAGCGGGACAGACTACAATGAGCAGTTCTTC. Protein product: CASSGTDYNEQFF.

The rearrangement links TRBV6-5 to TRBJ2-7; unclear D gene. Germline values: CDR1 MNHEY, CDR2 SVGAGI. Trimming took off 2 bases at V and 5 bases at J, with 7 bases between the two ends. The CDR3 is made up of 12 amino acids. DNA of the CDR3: TGTGCCAGCAGTTACAAGGTACACGAGCAGTACTTC. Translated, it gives CASSYKVHEQYF.

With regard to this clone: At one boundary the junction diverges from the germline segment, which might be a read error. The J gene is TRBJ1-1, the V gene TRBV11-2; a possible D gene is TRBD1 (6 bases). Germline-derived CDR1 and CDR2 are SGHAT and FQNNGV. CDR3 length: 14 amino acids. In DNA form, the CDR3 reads TGTGCCAGCAGTTACAGGGAGAGGAACTCTGAAGCTTTCTTT. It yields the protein CASSYRERNSEAFF. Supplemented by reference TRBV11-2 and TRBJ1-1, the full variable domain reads EAGVAQSPRYKIIEKRQSVAFWCNPISGHATLYWYQQILGQGPKLLIQFQNNGVVDDSQLPKDRFSAERLKGVDSTLKIQPAKLEDSAVYLCASSYRERNSEAFFGQGTRLTVV.

The CDR3: CASSSSGGAPFDEQFF. CDR3 DNA: TGTGCCAGCAGCTCTAGCGGGGGGGCCCCCTTCGATGAGCAGTTCTTC. V is TRBV9 and J is TRBJ2-1, with TRBD2 matching 12 bases. V was clipped by 4 bases and J by 8 bases; unmatched bases: 10. This CDR3 spans 16 amino acids. Looked up from germline, CDR1 is SGDLS and CDR2 is YYNGEE.

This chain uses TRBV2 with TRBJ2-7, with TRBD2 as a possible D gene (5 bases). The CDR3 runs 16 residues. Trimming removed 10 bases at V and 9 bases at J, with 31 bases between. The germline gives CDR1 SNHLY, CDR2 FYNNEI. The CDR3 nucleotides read TGTGCCACCACCCCAGTTGCACTGGGGTACTACGAGGGGCAGTACTTC. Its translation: CATTPVALGYYEGQYF.

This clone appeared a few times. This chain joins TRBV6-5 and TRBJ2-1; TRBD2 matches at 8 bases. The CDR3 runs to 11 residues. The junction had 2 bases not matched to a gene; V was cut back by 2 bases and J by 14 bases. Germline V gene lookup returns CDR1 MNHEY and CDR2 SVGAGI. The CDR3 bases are TGTGCCAGCAGTTACGGGCGGGAGGAGTTCTTC. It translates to CASSYGREEFF.

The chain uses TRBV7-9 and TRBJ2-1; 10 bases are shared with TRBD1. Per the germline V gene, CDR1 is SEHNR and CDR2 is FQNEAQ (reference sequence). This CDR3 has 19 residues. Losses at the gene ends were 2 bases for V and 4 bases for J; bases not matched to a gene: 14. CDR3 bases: TGTGCCAGCAGCTTACCTGCTTCGACAGGGGGCTTAAGGTACAATGAGCAGTTCTTC. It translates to CASSLPASTGGLRYNEQFF. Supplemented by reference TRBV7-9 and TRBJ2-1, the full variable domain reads DTGVSQNPRHKITKRGQNVTFRCDPISEHNRLYWYRQTLGQGPEFLTYFQNEAQLEKSRLLSDRFSAERPKGSFSTLEIQRTEQGDSAMYLCASSLPASTGGLRYNEQFFGPGTRLTVL.

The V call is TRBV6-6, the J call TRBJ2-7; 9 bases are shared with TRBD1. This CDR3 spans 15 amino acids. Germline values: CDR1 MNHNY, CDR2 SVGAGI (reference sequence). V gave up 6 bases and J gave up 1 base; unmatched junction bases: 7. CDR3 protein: CASSIQGASSYEQYF. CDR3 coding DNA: TGTGCCAGCAGCATACAGGGGGCAAGTTCCTACGAGCAGTACTTC.

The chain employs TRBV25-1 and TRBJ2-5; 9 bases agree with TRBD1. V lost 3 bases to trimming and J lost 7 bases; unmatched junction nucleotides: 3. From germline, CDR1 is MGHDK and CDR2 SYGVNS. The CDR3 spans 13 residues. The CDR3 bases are TGTGCCAGCAGTGATAACAGGGGGCCGACCCAGTACTTC. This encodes CASSDNRGPTQYF.

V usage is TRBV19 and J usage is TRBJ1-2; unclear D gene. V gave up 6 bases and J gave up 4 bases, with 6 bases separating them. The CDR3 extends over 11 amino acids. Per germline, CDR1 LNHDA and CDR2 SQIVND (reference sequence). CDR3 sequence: CASRSGYGYTF. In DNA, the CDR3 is TGTGCCAGTAGATCGGGCTATGGCTACACCTTC.

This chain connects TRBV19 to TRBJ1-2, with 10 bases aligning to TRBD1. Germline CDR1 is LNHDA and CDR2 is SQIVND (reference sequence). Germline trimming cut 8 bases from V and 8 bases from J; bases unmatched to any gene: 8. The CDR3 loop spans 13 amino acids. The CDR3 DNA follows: TGTGCCAGTCGATCGGGACAGGGGAGCGGCTACACCTTC. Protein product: CASRSGQGSGYTF.

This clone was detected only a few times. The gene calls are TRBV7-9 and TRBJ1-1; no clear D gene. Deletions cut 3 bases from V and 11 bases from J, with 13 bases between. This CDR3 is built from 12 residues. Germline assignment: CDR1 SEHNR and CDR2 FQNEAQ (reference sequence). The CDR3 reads CASSFSSFPAFF. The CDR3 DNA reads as TGTGCCAGCAGCTTCTCGTCGTTCCCCGCTTTCTTT.

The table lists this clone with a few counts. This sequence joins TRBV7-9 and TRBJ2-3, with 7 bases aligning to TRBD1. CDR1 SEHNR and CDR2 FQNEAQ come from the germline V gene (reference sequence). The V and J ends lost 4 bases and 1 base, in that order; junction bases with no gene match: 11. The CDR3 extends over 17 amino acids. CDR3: CASSSLEGALGTDTQYF. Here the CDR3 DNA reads TGTGCCAGCAGCTCGCTCGAGGGGGCGCTGGGCACAGATACGCAGTATTTT.

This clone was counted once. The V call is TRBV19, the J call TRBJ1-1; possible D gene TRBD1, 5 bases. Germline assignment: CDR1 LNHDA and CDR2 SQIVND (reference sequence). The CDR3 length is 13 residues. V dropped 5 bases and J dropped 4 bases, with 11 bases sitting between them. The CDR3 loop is CASSLMGVTEAFF. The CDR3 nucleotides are TGTGCCAGTAGTCTAATGGGGGTCACTGAAGCTTTCTTT.

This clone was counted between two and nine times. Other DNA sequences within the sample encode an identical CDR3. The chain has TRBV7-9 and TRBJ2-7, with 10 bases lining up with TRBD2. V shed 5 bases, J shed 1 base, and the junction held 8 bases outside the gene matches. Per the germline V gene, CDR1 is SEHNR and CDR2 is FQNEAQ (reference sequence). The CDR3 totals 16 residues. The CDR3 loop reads CASSDRGTSESYEQYF. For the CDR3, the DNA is TGTGCCAGCAGCGATAGAGGGACTAGCGAGTCCTACGAGCAGTACTTC.

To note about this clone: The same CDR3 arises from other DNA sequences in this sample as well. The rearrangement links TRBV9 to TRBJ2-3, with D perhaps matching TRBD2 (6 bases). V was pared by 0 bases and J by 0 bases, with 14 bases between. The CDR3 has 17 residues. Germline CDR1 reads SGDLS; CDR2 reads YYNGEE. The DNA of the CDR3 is TGTGCCAGCAGCGTAGGCGCGGGCGGGACCAGCACAGATACGCAGTATTTT. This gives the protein CASSVGAGGTSTDTQYF. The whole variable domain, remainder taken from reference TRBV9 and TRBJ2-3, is DSGVTQTPKHLITATGQRVTLRCSPRSGDLSVYWYQQSLDQGLQFLIQYYNGEERAKGNILERFSAQQFPDLHSELNLSSLELGDSALYFCASSVGAGGTSTDTQYFGPGTRLTVL.

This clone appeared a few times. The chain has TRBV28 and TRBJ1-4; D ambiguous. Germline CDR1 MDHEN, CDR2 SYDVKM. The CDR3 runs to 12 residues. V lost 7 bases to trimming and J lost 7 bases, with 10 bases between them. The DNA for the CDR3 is TGTGCCAGCACCCTAGAGGGTGAAAAACTGTTTTTT. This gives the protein CASTLEGEKLFF. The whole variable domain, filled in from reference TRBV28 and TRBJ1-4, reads DVKVTQSSRYLVKRTGEKVFLECVQDMDHENMFWYRQDPGLGLRLIYFSYDVKMKEKGDIPEGYSVSREKKERFSLILESASTNQTSMYLCASTLEGEKLFFGSGTQLSVL.